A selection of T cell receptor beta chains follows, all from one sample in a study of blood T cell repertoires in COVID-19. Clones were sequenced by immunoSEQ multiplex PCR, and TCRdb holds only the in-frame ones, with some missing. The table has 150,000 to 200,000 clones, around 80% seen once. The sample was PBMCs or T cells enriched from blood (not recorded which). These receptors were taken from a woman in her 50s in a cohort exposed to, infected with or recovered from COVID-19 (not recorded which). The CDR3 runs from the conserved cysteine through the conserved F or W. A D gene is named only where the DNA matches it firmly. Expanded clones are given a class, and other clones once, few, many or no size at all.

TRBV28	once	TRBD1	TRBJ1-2	TGTGCCAGCAGTTCAGCCACCCCAGGGGGGAGAGGCTACACCTTC	CASSSATPGGRGYTF
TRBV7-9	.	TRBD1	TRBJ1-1	TGTGCCAGCAGCGGGACAGGGGTTACTGAAGCTTTCTTT	CASSGTGVTEAFF
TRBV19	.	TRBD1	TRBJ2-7	TGTGCCAGTAGTACCACAGGGGGCTGGGACGAGCAGTACTTC	CASSTTGGWDEQYF
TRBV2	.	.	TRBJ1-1	TGTGCCAGCAGTGACAGGGTTGGTGGCACTGAAGCTTTCTTT	CASSDRVGGTEAFF
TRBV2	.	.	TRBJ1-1	TGTGCCAGCAGTATGTATTCTGAAGCTTTCTTT	CASSMYSEAFF
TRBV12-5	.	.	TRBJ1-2	TGTGCTAGTGGTTTGACAGCCATAAACTATGGCTACACCTTC	CASGLTAINYGYTF
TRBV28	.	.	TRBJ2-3	TGTGCCAGCAGTCCCCCGGTCACAGATACGCAGTATTTT	CASSPPVTDTQYF
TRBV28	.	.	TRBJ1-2	TGTGCCAGCGGCCGTGAAAGTCGGGGTGGCTACACCTTC	CASGRESRGGYTF
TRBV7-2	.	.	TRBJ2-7	TGTGCCAGCAGCTTAGGTGGGTGGCGCGGGGAGCAGTACTTC	CASSLGGWRGEQYF
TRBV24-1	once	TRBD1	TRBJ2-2	TGTGCCACCAGTGACGTCGGACAGGGAGGCACCGGGGAGCTGTTTTTT	CATSDVGQGGTGELFF
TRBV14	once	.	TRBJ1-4	TGTGCCAGCAGCCGACTGATGGATAATGAAAAACTGTTTTTT	CASSRLMDNEKLFF
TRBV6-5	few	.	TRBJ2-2	TGTGCCAGCAGTAGGCAGGTCGACACCGGGGAGCTGTTTTTT	CASSRQVDTGELFF
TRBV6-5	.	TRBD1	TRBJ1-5	TGTGCCAGCAGTTCGACAGGGGGGCATCAGCCCCAGCATTTT	CASSSTGGHQPQHF
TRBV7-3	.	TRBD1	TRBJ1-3	TGTGCCAGCAGCTCCAGGGGGCCCGGAAACACCATATATTTT	CASSSRGPGNTIYF
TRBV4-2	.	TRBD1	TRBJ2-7	TGTGCCAGCCAAGAGGTGGACAGGGCGCACAAGCTTTACTTC	CASQEVDRAHKLYF
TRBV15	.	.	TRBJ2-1	TGTGCCACCAGCGCCGGGGTAGGTGAGCAGTTCTTC	CATSAGVGEQFF
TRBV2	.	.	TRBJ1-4	TGTGCCAGCACCCCATCGGCAGGGGATGAAAAACTGTTTTTT	CASTPSAGDEKLFF
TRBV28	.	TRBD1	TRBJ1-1	TGTGCCAGCAGTTTCCCTAGGGGGCCTACTGAAGCTTTCTTT	CASSFPRGPTEAFF
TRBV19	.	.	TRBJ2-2	TGTGCCAGTATTAACAGGGCGAACACCGGGGAGCTGTTTTTT	CASINRANTGELFF
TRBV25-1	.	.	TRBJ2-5	TGTGCCAGCAGTGAAACCCGTGGGCAGTACGAGACCCAGTACTTC	CASSETRGQYETQYF
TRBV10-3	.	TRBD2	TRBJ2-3	TGTGCATCCAGTCCGGCGGGAGGGTCAGATACGCAGTATTTT	CASSPAGGSDTQYF
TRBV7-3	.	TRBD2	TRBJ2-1	TGTGCCAGCAGCTATGGCCTAGCGGGAGGGGAGCAGTTCTTC	CASSYGLAGGEQFF
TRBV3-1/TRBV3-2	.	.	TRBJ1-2	TGTGCCAGCAGCCAAGGTATGGGGCTTGGCTACACCTTC	CASSQGMGLGYTF
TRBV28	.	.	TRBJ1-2	TGTGCCAGCAGTTTATTACCAGAAAACATGGGCTACACCTTC	CASSLLPENMGYTF